This T cell receptor (beta chain) was identified during a study of T cells after yellow fever vaccination. The wider study: Fractions with few cells were prepared using SMART-Seq v4 Ultra Low Input.

This clonotype was picked up many times. This CDR3 contains 13 residues. The V end lost 0 bases, the J end lost 6 bases, and 9 bases lay between the germline ends. Germline values: CDR1 PRHDT, CDR2 FYEKMQ (reference sequence). 5'RACE template switching generated TCR cDNA, adding a universal primer site and UMIs. Via MiXCR, TCRdb re-called the 5' RACE reads, giving one row per CDR3 protein. This sample has nearly 350,000 distinct CDR3 sequences, with around 8.1% found just once. The clonotype originates from a man aged 18 to 30 who received the YFV17D yellow fever vaccine. The sequenced sample was PBMCs, obtained approximately 40 days after the first yellow fever vaccination. The chain carries TRBV13 and TRBJ2-7; D is unclear. CDR3 sequence reads: CASSLGSLGEQYV. The CDR3 DNA reads as TGTGCCAGCAGCTTAGGCTCCCTAGGCGAGCAGTACGTC.